The 20 T cell receptor beta chains given below trace back to one sample, sequenced in a study of cytomegalovirus exposure and HLA in healthy donors. Data came from immunoSEQ multiplex PCR; TCRdb stores just in-frame clones and leaves some out. This table holds tens of thousands of clones, 90% to 97% found once. The specimen was PBMCs. The receptors here all came from a man between 18 and 29 years old in good health and CMV-seropositive.

This chain uses TRBV27 with TRBJ1-1; D perhaps matches TRBD1 (6 bases). Germline loops: CDR1 MNHEY, CDR2 SMNVEV (reference sequence). Trimming shortened V by 0 bases and J by 2 bases, and 10 bases separated the two germline ends. The CDR3 sequence is 15 residues long. The DNA for the CDR3 is TGTGCCAGCAGTTTATCCCAGGGGACCAACACTGAAGCTTTCTTT. Its translation: CASSLSQGTNTEAFF.

This sequence joins TRBV30 and TRBJ2-2; 13 bases match TRBD2. The CDR3 is 18 amino acids. J lost 0 bases, V lost 3 bases, and 7 bases had no gene match. Per the germline V gene, CDR1 is GTSNPN and CDR2 is SVGIG (reference sequence). CDR3 protein: CAWRGLAGPPANTGELFF. The DNA of the CDR3 is TGTGCCTGGAGGGGACTAGCGGGACCACCCGCGAACACCGGGGAGCTGTTTTTT.

The CDR3 region has the DNA TGTGCCAGCAGTCCCGGGACAGGGGGCCCGGACACCATATATTTT. Its protein is CASSPGTGGPDTIYF. The chain uses TRBV6-5 and TRBJ1-3; 12 nucleotides agree with TRBD1. The CDR3 runs 15 residues. Germline CDR1 is MNHEY and CDR2 is SVGAGI. The J segment lost 8 bases and the V segment lost 5 bases, leaving 7 bases of the junction unmatched.

CDR3 nucleotide sequence: TGTGCCAGCGGCGGCAAGAATCAGCCCCAGCATTTT. This encodes CASGGKNQPQHF. The chain couples TRBV5-8 to TRBJ1-5; D remains ambiguous. V dropped 7 bases and J dropped 4 bases, with 9 bases sitting between them. The germline V gene has CDR1 SGHTS and CDR2 YDEGEE. The CDR3 extends over 12 amino acids.

The J gene is TRBJ1-3, the V gene TRBV6-5; the D is unclear. Germline values: CDR1 MNHEY, CDR2 SVGAGI. The germline V and J ends were trimmed by 5 bases and 1 base, with 9 bases remaining between them. CDR3 length: 14 amino acids. CDR3 in DNA: TGTGCCAGCAGTGCGAGTCTATCTGGAAACACCATATATTTT. Translation: CASSASLSGNTIYF.

V is TRBV10-3 and J is TRBJ2-6, with a tentative D call TRBD2 (6 bases). The CDR3 has 18 residues. Germline assignment: CDR1 ENHRY and CDR2 SYGVKD. V lost 1 base to trimming and J lost 0 bases, with 13 bases between them. CDR3 region: CAISEYGGGVSGANVLTF. In DNA form, the CDR3 reads TGTGCCATCAGTGAGTATGGGGGAGGAGTCTCTGGGGCCAACGTCCTGACTTTC.

The gene calls are TRBV10-3 and TRBJ2-1; 12 positions match TRBD1. The ends lost 2 bases at V and 8 bases at J; junction bases unmatched: 4. Germline V gene lookup returns CDR1 ENHRY and CDR2 SYGVKD. The CDR3 covers 15 residues. CDR3 nucleotide sequence: TGTGCCATCAGTGAGGAGGGGACAGGGGGCGATGAGCAGTTCTTC. Protein: CAISEEGTGGDEQFF.

This chain links TRBV6-1 with TRBJ2-7; 8 bases align to TRBD2. Germline CDR1 MNHNS, CDR2 SASEGT. The CDR3 is 14 residues long. Trimming removed 10 bases from V and 5 bases from J; junction bases left unmatched: 13. In DNA, the CDR3 is TGTGCCACGGCGTTTAAGAGCGGGAGCCACGAGCAGTACTTC. Amino acid sequence: CATAFKSGSHEQYF.

This clone was seen just once. The chain joins TRBV5-4 to TRBJ2-7; 10 bases map to TRBD2. This CDR3 contains 15 residues. The germline gives CDR1 SGHNT, CDR2 YYREEE (reference sequence). Trimming removed 4 bases from V and 4 bases from J; junction bases left unmatched: 8. CDR3 DNA sequence: TGTGCCAGCAGCCGGATTCTAGCGGGAGATTACGAGCAGTACTTC. Translating it yields CASSRILAGDYEQYF.

The V call is TRBV5-1, the J call TRBJ1-5, with 7 nucleotides matching TRBD1. The germline CDR1 and CDR2 sequences are SGHRS and YFSETQ. V shed 4 bases and J 7 bases; nucleotides not matched to a gene: 11. The CDR3 loop spans 15 amino acids. CDR3 sequence reads: CASSAGPGGDQPQHF. The CDR3 DNA reads TGCGCCAGCAGCGCCGGGCCAGGGGGAGACCAGCCCCAGCATTTT.

This chain connects TRBV7-9 to TRBJ1-3; TRBD1 matches 7 bases. With 4 bases clipped from V and 4 bases from J, the junction kept 10 bases outside the gene matches. This CDR3 comprises 16 residues. From germline, CDR1 is SEHNR and CDR2 FQNEAQ (reference sequence). The CDR3 loop reads CASSSKDRVEGNTIYF. DNA for the CDR3: TGTGCCAGCAGCTCCAAAGACAGGGTGGAAGGAAACACCATATATTTT.

This clone has just one count. CDR3 bases: TGTGCCAGCAGCTTAGGGGGTGTGGGAGGCTACACCTTC. This translates into CASSLGGVGGYTF. This chain connects TRBV5-4 to TRBJ1-2, with D possibly being TRBD1 (6 bases). Germline V gene lookup returns CDR1 SGHNT and CDR2 YYREEE (reference sequence). The CDR3 covers 13 residues. The V end lost 2 bases, the J end lost 8 bases, and 13 bases lay between the germline ends.

The chain joins TRBV6-6 to TRBJ2-5, with a possible D match to TRBD2 (6 bases). V was trimmed by 11 bases and J by 4 bases, leaving 23 bases between them. CDR3 length equals 15 residues. The germline V gene has CDR1 MNHNY and CDR2 SVGAGI (reference sequence). This CDR3 reads CAATGTAVGGETQYF. The CDR3 DNA is TGTGCCGCAACCGGGACGGCAGTCGGGGGAGAGACCCAGTACTTC.

This chain joins TRBV5-1 and TRBJ2-7; no reliable D call. Germline V gene data show CDR1 as SGHRS and CDR2 as YFSETQ. Trimming took off 3 bases at V and 7 bases at J, with 14 bases between the two ends. This CDR3 has 13 amino acids. The CDR3 DNA reads TGCGCCAGCAGCTGGTCGAGTCGTGAGGAGCAGTACTTC. This translates into CASSWSSREEQYF.

This clone has a handful of counts. The chain joins TRBV30 to TRBJ2-2; no definite D call. The CDR3 consists of 12 residues. V gave up 3 bases and J gave up 1 base, with 3 bases separating them. Germline V gives CDR1 GTSNPN, CDR2 SVGIG (reference sequence). The CDR3: CAWSGNTGELFF. The CDR3 bases are TGTGCCTGGAGCGGGAACACCGGGGAGCTGTTTTTT.

The J gene is TRBJ1-1, the V gene TRBV28; no firm D call. V lost 8 bases to trimming and J lost 0 bases, with 22 bases between them. From germline, CDR1 is MDHEN and CDR2 SYDVKM. The CDR3 runs to 17 residues. DNA for the CDR3: TGTGCCAGCCCCCCTTCGCGCACAGTGCTCATGAACACTGAAGCTTTCTTT. Its translation is CASPPSRTVLMNTEAFF.

This clone has only one observation. The chain has TRBV6-1 and TRBJ1-5; D is undetermined. Germline V gene data show CDR1 as MNHNS and CDR2 as SASEGT. The V gene lost 8 bases and the J gene lost 2 bases, with 10 bases spanning the gap. This CDR3 region has 13 residues. CDR3 protein: CASHLYGNQPQHF. CDR3 DNA: TGTGCCAGCCACCTCTATGGCAATCAGCCCCAGCATTTT.

The genes are TRBV2 and TRBJ1-5; tentatively, D is TRBD1 (6 bases). V lost 5 bases and J lost 0, with 17 bases in between. This CDR3 contains 17 residues. Germline V lookup: CDR1 SNHLY, CDR2 FYNNEI. The CDR3 sequence is CASSKQGTLSSNQPQHF. In DNA form, the CDR3 reads TGTGCCAGCAGTAAACAGGGTACTCTTTCTAGCAATCAGCCCCAGCATTTT.

The chain uses TRBV11-3 and TRBJ1-2; TRBD1 aligns across 10 bases. V lost 0 bases to trimming and J lost 4 bases; unmatched junction nucleotides: 11. This CDR3 has 18 residues. Germline V gene data show CDR1 as SGHNT and CDR2 as YENEEA. Here the CDR3 reads CASSLDPGQGFPIYGYTF. CDR3 bases: TGTGCCAGCAGCTTAGATCCGGGACAGGGGTTTCCCATCTATGGCTACACCTTC.

The chain couples TRBV30 to TRBJ1-1; 7 bases line up with TRBD1. The germline CDR1 and CDR2 sequences are GTSNPN and SVGIG (reference sequence). The CDR3 covers 16 residues. The V and J ends lost 5 bases and 1 base, in that order; junction bases with no gene match: 13. For the CDR3, the DNA is TGTGCCTGGGAACCGGGACAGAGAGTGGGGAACACTGAAGCTTTCTTT. Its protein product is CAWEPGQRVGNTEAFF.